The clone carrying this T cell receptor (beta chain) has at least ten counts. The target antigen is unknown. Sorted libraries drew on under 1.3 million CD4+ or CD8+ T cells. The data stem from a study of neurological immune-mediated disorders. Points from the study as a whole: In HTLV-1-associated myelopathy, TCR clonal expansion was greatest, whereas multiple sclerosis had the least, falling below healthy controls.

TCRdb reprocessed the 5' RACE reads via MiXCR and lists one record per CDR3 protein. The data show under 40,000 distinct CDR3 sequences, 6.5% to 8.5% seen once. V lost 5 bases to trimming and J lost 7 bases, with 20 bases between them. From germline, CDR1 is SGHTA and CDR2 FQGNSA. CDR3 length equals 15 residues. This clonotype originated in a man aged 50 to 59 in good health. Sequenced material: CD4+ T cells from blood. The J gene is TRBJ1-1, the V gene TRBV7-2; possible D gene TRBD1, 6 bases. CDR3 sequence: CASSPFGGGRVEAFF. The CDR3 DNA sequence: TGTGCCAGCAGCCCGTTTGGGGGCGGGCGAGTTGAAGCTTTCTTT. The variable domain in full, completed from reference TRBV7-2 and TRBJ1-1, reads GAGVSQSPSNKVTEKGKDVELRCDPISGHTALYWYRQSLGQGLEFLIYFQGNSAPDKSGLPSDRFSAERTGGSVSTLTIQRTQQEDSAVYLCASSPFGGGRVEAFFGQGTRLTVV.